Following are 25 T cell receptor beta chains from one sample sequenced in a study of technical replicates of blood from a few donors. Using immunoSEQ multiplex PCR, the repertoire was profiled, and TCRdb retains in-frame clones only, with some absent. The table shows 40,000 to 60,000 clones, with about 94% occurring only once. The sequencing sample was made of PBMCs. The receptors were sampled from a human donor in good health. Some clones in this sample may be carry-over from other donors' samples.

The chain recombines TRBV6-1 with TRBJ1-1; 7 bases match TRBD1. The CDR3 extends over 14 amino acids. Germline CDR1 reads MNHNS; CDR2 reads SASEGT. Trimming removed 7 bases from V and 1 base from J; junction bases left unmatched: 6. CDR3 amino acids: CASKRTGSNTEAFF. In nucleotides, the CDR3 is TGTGCCAGCAAGCGGACAGGATCGAACACTGAAGCTTTCTTT.

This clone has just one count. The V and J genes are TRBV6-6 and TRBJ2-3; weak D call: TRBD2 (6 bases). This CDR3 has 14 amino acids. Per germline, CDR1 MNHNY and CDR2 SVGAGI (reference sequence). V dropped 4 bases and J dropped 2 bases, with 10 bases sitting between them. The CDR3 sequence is CASSWGLDTDTQYF. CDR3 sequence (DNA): TGTGCCAGCAGTTGGGGACTGGACACAGATACGCAGTATTTT.

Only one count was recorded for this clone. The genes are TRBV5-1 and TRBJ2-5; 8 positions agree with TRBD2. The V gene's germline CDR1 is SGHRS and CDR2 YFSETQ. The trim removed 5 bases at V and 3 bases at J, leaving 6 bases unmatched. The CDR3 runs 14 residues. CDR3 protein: CASSDGLAEETQYF. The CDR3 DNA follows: TGCGCCAGCAGTGACGGACTAGCAGAAGAGACCCAGTACTTC.

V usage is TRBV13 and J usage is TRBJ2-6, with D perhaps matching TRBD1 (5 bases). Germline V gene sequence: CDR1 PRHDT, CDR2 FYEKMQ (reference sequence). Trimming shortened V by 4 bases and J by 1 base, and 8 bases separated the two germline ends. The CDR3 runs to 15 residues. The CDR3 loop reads CASSSQGSGANVLTF. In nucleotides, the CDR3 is TGTGCCAGCAGCTCCCAGGGATCTGGGGCCAACGTCCTGACTTTC.

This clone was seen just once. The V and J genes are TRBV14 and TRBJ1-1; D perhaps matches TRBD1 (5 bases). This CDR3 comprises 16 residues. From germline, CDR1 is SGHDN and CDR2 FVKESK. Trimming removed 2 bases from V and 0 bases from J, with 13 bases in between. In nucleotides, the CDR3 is TGTGCCAGCAGCCAATGGTGGGGCTCTGTGAACACTGAAGCTTTCTTT. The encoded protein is CASSQWWGSVNTEAFF. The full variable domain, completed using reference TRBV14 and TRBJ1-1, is EAGVTQFPSHSVIEKGQTVTLRCDPISGHDNLYWYRRVMGKEIKFLLHFVKESKQDESGMPNNRFLAERTGGTYSTLKVQPAELEDSGVYFCASSQWWGSVNTEAFFGQGTRLTVV.

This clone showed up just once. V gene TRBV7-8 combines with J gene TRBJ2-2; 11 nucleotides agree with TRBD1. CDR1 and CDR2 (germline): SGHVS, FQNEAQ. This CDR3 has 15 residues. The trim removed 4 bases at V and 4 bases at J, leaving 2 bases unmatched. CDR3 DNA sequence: TGTGCCAGCAGCTCCGGGACAGGGGGCACCGGGGAGCTGTTTTTT. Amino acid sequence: CASSSGTGGTGELFF.

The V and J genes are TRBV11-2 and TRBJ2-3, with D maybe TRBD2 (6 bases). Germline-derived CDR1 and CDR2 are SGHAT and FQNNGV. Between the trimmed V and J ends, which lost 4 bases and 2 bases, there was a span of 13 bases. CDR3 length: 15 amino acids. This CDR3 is CASSWRDPPTDTQYF. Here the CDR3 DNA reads TGTGCCAGCAGCTGGCGGGACCCCCCCACAGATACGCAGTATTTT.

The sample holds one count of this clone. Here the CDR3 reads CASSHRGGYEQYF. The CDR3 coding sequence is TGCGCCAGCAGCCACCGGGGAGGGTACGAGCAGTACTTC. The V call is TRBV4-3, the J call TRBJ2-7, with 7 bases that match TRBD2. V dropped 3 bases and J dropped 4; count of bases not matched to a gene: 3. In germline, CDR1 is LGHNA, CDR2 YSLEER. CDR3 length: 13 residues.

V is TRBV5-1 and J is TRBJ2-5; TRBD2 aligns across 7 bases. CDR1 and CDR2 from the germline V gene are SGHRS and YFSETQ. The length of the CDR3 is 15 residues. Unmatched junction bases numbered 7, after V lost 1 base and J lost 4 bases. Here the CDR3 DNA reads TGCGCCAGCAGCTTGACCCGAGCGGGGCCAGAGACCCAGTACTTC. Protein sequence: CASSLTRAGPETQYF. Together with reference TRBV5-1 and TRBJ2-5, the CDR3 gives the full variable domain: KAGVTQTPRYLIKTRGQQVTLSCSPISGHRSVSWYQQTPGQGLQFLFEYFSETQRNKGNFPGRFSGRQFSNSRSEMNVSTLELGDSALYLCASSLTRAGPETQYFGPGTRLLVL.

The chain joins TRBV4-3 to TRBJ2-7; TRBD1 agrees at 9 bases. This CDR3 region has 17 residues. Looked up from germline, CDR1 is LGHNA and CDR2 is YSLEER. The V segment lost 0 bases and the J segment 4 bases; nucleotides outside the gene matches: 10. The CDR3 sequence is CASSQDPSGTGTYEQYF. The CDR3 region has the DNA TGCGCCAGCAGCCAAGACCCCTCCGGGACAGGGACGTACGAGCAGTACTTC.

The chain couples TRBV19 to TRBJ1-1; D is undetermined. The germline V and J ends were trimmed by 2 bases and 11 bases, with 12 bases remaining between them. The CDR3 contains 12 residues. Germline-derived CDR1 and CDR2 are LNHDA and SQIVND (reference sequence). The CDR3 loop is CASSINGPVAFF. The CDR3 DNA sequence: TGTGCCAGTAGTATAAATGGGCCAGTGGCTTTCTTT.

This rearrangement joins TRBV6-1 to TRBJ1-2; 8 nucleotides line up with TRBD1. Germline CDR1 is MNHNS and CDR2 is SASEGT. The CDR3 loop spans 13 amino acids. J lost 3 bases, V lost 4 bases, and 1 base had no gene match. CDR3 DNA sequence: TGTGCCAGCAGTGGACAGGGGTACTATGGCTACACCTTC. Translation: CASSGQGYYGYTF.

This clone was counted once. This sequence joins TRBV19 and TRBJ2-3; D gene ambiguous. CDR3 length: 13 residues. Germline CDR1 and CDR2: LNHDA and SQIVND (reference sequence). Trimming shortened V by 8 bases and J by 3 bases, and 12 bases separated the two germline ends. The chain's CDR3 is CASGLLPTDTQYF. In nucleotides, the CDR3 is TGTGCCAGTGGCCTTTTACCGACAGATACGCAGTATTTT.

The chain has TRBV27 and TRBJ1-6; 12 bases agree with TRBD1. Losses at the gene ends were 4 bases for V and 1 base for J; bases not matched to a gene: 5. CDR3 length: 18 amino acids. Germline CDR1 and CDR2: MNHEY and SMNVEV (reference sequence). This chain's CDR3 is CASSWDRGPSSYNSPLHF. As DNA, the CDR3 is TGTGCCAGCAGTTGGGACAGGGGGCCGTCTTCCTATAATTCACCCCTCCACTTT.

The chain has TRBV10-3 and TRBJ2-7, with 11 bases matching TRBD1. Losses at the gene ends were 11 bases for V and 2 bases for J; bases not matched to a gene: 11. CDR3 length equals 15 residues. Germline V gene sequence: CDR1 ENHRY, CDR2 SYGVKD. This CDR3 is CAAQRGQGVTYEQYF. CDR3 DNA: TGTGCCGCCCAGCGGGGACAGGGGGTCACCTACGAGCAGTACTTC.

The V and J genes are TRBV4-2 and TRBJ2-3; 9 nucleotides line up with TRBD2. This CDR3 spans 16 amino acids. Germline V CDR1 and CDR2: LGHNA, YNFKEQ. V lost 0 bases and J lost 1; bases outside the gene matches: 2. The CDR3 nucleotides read TGTGCCAGCAGCCAAGAGGCGGGGGGGGGCACAGATACGCAGTATTTT. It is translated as CASSQEAGGGTDTQYF.

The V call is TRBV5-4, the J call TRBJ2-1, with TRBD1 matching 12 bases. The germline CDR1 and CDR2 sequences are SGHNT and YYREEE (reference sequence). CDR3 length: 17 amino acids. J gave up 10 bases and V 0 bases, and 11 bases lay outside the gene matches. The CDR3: CASSLAPGQGASREQFF. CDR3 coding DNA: TGTGCCAGCAGCTTGGCCCCGGGACAGGGGGCCTCAAGGGAGCAGTTCTTC.

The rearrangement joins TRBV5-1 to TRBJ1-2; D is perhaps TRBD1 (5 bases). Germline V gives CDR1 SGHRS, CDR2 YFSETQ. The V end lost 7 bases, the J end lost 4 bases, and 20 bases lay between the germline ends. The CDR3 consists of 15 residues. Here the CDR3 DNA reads TGCGCCAGCCGTAAGGACTCCCAGGGAGGCTATGGCTACACCTTC. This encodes CASRKDSQGGYGYTF.

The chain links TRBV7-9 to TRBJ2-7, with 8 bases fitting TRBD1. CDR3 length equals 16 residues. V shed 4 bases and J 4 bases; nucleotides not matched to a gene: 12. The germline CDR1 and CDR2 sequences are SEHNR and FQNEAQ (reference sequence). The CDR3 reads CASSSPGTGGSYEQYF. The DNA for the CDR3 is TGTGCCAGCAGCTCGCCAGGGACAGGAGGTAGTTACGAGCAGTACTTC.

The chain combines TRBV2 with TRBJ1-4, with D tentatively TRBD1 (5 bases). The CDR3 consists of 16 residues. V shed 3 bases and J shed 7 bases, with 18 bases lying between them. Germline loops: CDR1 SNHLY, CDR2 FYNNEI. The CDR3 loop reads CASSEQDIRRVEKLFF. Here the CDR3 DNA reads TGTGCCAGCAGTGAGCAGGACATACGGAGGGTTGAAAAACTGTTTTTT. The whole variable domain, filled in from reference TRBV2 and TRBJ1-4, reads EPEVTQTPSHQVTQMGQEVILRCVPISNHLYFYWYRQILGQKVEFLVSFYNNEISEKSEIFDDQFSVERPDGSNFTLKIRSTKLEDSAMYFCASSEQDIRRVEKLFFGSGTQLSVL.

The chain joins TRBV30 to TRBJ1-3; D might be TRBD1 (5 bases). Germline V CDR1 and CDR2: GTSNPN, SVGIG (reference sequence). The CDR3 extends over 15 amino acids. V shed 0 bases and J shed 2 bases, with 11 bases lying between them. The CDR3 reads CAWSVKGRAGNTIYF. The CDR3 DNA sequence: TGTGCCTGGAGTGTAAAGGGCAGGGCTGGAAACACCATATATTTT. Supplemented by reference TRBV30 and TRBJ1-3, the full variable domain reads SQTIHQWPATLVQPVGSPLSLECTVEGTSNPNLYWYRQAAGRGLQLLFYSVGIGQISSEVPQNLSASRPQDRQFILSSKKLLLSDSGFYLCAWSVKGRAGNTIYFGEGSWLTVV.

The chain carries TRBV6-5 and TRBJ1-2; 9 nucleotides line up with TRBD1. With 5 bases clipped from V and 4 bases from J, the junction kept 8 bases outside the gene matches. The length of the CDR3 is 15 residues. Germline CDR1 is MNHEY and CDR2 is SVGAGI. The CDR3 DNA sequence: TGTGCCAGCAGTACATTAACAGGGGGCGGCTATGGCTACACCTTC. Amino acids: CASSTLTGGGYGYTF.

The CDR3 sequence: CSARAVYGYTF. The CDR3 DNA sequence: TGCAGTGCTAGAGCGGTATATGGCTACACCTTC. The chain uses TRBV20-1 and TRBJ1-2; D not certain. V was trimmed by 1 base and J by 5 bases, leaving 5 bases between them. The CDR3 is 11 amino acids. From germline, CDR1 is DFQATT and CDR2 SNEGSKA (reference sequence).

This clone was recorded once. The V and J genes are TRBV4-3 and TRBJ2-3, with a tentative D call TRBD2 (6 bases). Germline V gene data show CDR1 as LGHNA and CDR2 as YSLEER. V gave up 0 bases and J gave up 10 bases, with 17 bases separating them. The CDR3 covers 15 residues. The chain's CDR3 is CASSQDFAGSGSQYF. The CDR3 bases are TGCGCCAGCAGCCAAGATTTTGCGGGGTCGGGGTCGCAGTATTTT.

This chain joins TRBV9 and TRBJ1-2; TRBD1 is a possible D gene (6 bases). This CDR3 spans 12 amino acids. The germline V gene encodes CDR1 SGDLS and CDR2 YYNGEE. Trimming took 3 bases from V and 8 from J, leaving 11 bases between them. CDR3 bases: TGTGCCAGCAGCGCCACCCAGGGGGGCTACACCTTC. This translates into CASSATQGGYTF.